A single sample gave rise to the 7 T cell receptor beta chains below, sequenced in a study of shared clonotypes between healthy human individuals (dated by TCRdb to the early 2020s). Library generation was performed with the immunoSEQ multiplex PCR assay. TCRdb limited this immuneACCESS table to in-frame rearrangements with V and J called. A share of clones is missing; checked studies link under half to unresolved V genes, and the rest is unexplained. The sample table shows about 1.1 million clones, and 60% to 85% are seen once. Roughly 0.9% of the sample comes from the top ten. Sequenced input: memory CD4+ T cells from PBMCs. The label giving this sample's cell subset or site can be read as: CD45RA-negative fraction. These receptors came from a man younger than 30 in good health. Some clones in this sample may be carry-over from other donors' samples.

The J gene is TRBJ2-5, the V gene TRBV25-1, with a tentative D call TRBD2 (5 bases). Germline V CDR1 and CDR2: MGHDK, SYGVNS. The CDR3 length is 17 residues. Trimming took 4 bases from V and 5 from J, leaving 23 bases between them. The CDR3 here is CASSARIRVTGGETQYF. CDR3 sequence (DNA): TGTGCCAGCAGTGCCCGTATCCGGGTCACCGGCGGGGAGACCCAGTACTTC.

The CDR3 region is CASSLGGGRREGFEQYF. The DNA of the CDR3 is TGTGCCAGCAGCTTAGGAGGGGGGAGGCGGGAGGGTTTCGAGCAGTACTTC. The chain combines TRBV7-2 with TRBJ2-7; TRBD2 matches 9 bases. Germline loops: CDR1 SGHTA, CDR2 FQGNSA. The CDR3 runs to 17 residues. Unmatched junction bases numbered 13, after V lost 1 base and J lost 6 bases.

The chain couples TRBV18 to TRBJ1-2, with 10 positions matching TRBD1. The CDR3 covers 14 residues. Germline V gene lookup returns CDR1 KGHSH and CDR2 LQKENI. Losses at the gene ends were 5 bases for V and 7 bases for J; bases not matched to a gene: 7. CDR3 residues: CASSTLGQGSGYTF. DNA for the CDR3: TGTGCCAGCTCAACCCTGGGACAGGGGAGTGGCTACACCTTC.

The gene calls are TRBV19 and TRBJ2-7; 8 bases map to TRBD1. The V gene end was trimmed by 4 bases and the J gene end by 2 bases; junction bases not matched to a gene: 10. The germline V gene has CDR1 LNHDA and CDR2 SQIVND (reference sequence). The CDR3 runs 16 residues. The CDR3 reads CASSTHGTGEAYEQYF. The CDR3, as DNA: TGTGCCAGTAGTACCCACGGGACAGGTGAGGCCTACGAGCAGTACTTC.

The chain combines TRBV5-6 with TRBJ1-2; 11 bases align to TRBD1. V was clipped by 4 bases and J by 9 bases; unmatched bases: 11. Germline CDR1 is SGHDT and CDR2 is YYEEEE. The CDR3 consists of 15 residues. CDR3 protein: CASSGSLGQGGSYTF. In DNA form, the CDR3 reads TGTGCCAGCAGCGGGTCGCTGGGACAGGGGGGTAGCTACACCTTC.

A word on this clone: Germline is not matched at one junction end, which may reflect a read error. The chain employs TRBV5-1 and TRBJ2-5, with D hard to call. The CDR3 length is 12 residues. CDR1 SGHRS and CDR2 YFSETQ come from the germline V gene. CDR3 sequence: CVSSAVSETQYF. The CDR3 DNA sequence: TGCGTCAGCAGCGCGGTGAGTGAGACCCAGTACTTC.

This clone was observed many times. The rearrangement links TRBV6-6 to TRBJ2-5; D gene uncertain. The CDR3 extends over 15 amino acids. Germline V CDR1 and CDR2: MNHNY, SVGAGI (reference sequence). Trimming cost V 6 bases and J 1 base, with 15 bases left between them. The CDR3 DNA follows: TGTGCCAGCAGCCGACTCCGGGTCCCCCAAGAGACCCAGTACTTC. Amino acids: CASSRLRVPQETQYF.